The entry that follows covers one TCR beta chain sequence. There is no known antigen for this receptor. This may stem from a read error, because a much larger clone lies one nucleotide away. Ophthalmopathy patients were characterized by moderately to severely active disease, a Clinical Activity Score of at least 3, a NOSPECS grade of at least 4, and a disease duration under 3 months. Anyone with other autoimmune diseases, uncontrolled infections, pregnancy or lactation was excluded from the study. Clinical symptoms, serum thyroxine, TRAb, thyroid ultrasound and orbital computed tomography formed the basis of the diagnosis. Using Ficoll-Paque density gradient centrifugation, PBMCs were isolated from over 8.5 ml of fresh peripheral blood. Total RNA was extracted using Trizol reagent, and RNA quality was checked on an Agilent 2100 Bioanalyzer. The entry originates in a study of Graves' ophthalmopathy and Graves' hyperthyroidism (dated by TCRdb to 2017 to 2018). Broadly, across the study: Peripheral blood was collected at initial diagnosis, prior to any treatment. TCR beta repertoire signatures were used to distinguish Graves' ophthalmopathy from Graves' hyperthyroidism and to predict progression to ophthalmopathy. Following sample collection, hyperthyroidism patients were given methimazole at a starting dose of 30 mg daily, and ophthalmopathy patients were given high-dose intravenous methylprednisolone. A discovery set of 100 patients (roughly 41 ophthalmopathy, some 58 stable hyperthyroidism) was enrolled to explore V-J signatures distinguishing ophthalmopathy from hyperthyroidism. In more than five hyperthyroidism patients, the T-cell repertoires found in thyroid tissue were compared with those found in blood. In total, around 140 blood samples were TCR-sequenced: approximately 42 ophthalmopathy, about 75 hyperthyroidism and approximately 17 hyperthyroidism-to-ophthalmopathy patients. An independent validation cohort comprised some 19 hyperthyroidism patients and 15 to 17 patients who later progressed from hyperthyroidism to ophthalmopathy.

Including cysteine and phenylalanine, the CDR3 has 14 amino acids. Only the CDR3 portion is preserved as DNA: 42 bases, with reading frame beginning at the first base. The germline V gene sets CDR1 to SGHTA and CDR2 to FQGTGA. For repertoire sequencing, TCR beta CDR3 regions were amplified from RNA transcripts. The first round was an RT-PCR using HTBI primers with the Qiagen OneStep RT-PCR kit, and this first round was followed by a second-round multiplex PCR, then size selection and purification. Libraries were sequenced on an Illumina HiSeq2000 using paired-end 100 bp reads. The source study handled its data this way. SOAPnuke was used to process the reads, removing any read that contained adapters or uncalled bases, had a mean Phred below 15, or lacked an exact match to the constant primer or identifier. COPE v1.2.5 was used to merge the high-quality paired reads. Each unique nucleotide sequence was treated as a clonotype, and MiTCR v1.1 was used to align the clonotypes to the IMGT TRB V, D and J references. Analysis was restricted to V-J combinations with a frequency above 0.0001, which covered approximately 99% of repertoires. For each V-J combination, a TCR clonal expansion and chaos score was defined as the ratio of F50 clonal expansion to chaos observed in the TCRdist matrix. Welch's t-statistics and random forest were used to narrow the features down to more than 10 V-J combinations, which were then fed into a naive Bayes classifier. The Morisita-Horn index was used to measure how similar the thyroid and blood repertoires were. TCRdb reran the public reads through fastp at Q25 and MiXCR, keeping productive beta chains. Rows matching on CDR3 protein sequence are summarized as one entry with the most common DNA and genes. The V and J calls were determined by TCRdb, not by the authors. Across this sample there are 650,000 to 900,000 distinct CDR3 sequences, with roughly two fifths seen only once. The top ten clones comprise approximately 46% of the sample.

The investigation overall reported the following: In validation, the model predicted ophthalmopathy progression with more than 70% sensitivity and less than 80% specificity; some twelve predicted patients were CT-confirmed with GO in a median of approximately 6.2 months. Most expanded thyroid clonotypes with a frequency above 0.001 also appeared in blood, which suggests that blood repertoires may reflect the immune response in the thyroid. In cross-validation, the 13-signature model distinguished ophthalmopathy from stable hyperthyroidism with 87.88% sensitivity and 81% to 82% specificity, while in the test set the corresponding values were approximately 79% and 70%. Sample size was not predetermined statistically, and investigators were not blinded to group allocation.

This clonotype was sampled from an adult man with Graves' ophthalmopathy. The sequence links TRBV7-3 to TRBJ2-5, with 8 middle bases fitting TRBD1. Material for sequencing was peripheral blood. The DNA sequence is TGTGCCAACAGCCCATTGGACAGGGAAGAGACCCAGTACTTC. This gives the protein CANSPLDREETQYF.